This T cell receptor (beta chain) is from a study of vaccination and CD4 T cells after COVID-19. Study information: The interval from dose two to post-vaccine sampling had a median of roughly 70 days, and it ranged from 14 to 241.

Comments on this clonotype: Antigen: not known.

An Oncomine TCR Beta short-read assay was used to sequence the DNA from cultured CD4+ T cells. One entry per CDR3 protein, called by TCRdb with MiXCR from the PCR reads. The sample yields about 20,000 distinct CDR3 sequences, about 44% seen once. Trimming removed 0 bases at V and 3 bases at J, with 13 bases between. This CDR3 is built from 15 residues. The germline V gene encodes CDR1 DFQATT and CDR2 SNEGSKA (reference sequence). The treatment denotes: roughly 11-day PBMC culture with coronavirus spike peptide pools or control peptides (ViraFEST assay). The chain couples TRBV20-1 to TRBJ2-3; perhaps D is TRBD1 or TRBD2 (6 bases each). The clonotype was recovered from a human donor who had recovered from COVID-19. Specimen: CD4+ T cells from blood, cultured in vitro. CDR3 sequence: CSARDPGAGTDTQYF. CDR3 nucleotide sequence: TGCAGTGCTAGAGATCCGGGGGCGGGAACAGATACGCAGTATTTT.